The sequence of this T cell receptor beta chain was determined in a study of CD8+ T cells in alopecia areata. Study as a whole: The graft donors were approximately 6-12-month-old C3H/HeJ mice with spontaneous alopecia, and their skin went to approximately 7-11-week-old female C3H/HeJ mice.

This clone appeared a few times. Its antigen is not identified. Germline and genes: mouse. From the germline J gene comes the end of the CDR3, since the read stops 4 residues before it. Findings and limits, study-wide: Higher clonality than in normal scalp was seen in lesional scalp, especially alopecia totalis/universalis. Normal-skin resident alphabeta T cells also appear among scalp sample sequences.

Reverse transcribed after extraction, RNA yielded cDNA as the sequencing template. This table comes from immunoSEQ multiplex PCR, and its TCRdb copy is limited to in-frame clones, with some not included. This sample has more than 90,000 clones, each found more than once. V was shortened by 3 bases and J by 0 bases, with 10 bases between the two germline ends. The CDR3 has 15 residues. Germline-derived CDR1 and CDR2 are NNHDY and SYVADS. The material sequenced was lesional skin. The chain carries TRBV13-3 and TRBJ2-1; D might be TRBD1 (6 bases). The sequence was obtained from a C3H/HeJ mouse with alopecia areata. The mouse strain carries the MHC haplotype H2-k. Here the CDR3 reads CASSAGTYNYAEQFF. The covered CDR3 bases are TGTGCCAGCAGTGCCGGGACATATAACTATGCT.